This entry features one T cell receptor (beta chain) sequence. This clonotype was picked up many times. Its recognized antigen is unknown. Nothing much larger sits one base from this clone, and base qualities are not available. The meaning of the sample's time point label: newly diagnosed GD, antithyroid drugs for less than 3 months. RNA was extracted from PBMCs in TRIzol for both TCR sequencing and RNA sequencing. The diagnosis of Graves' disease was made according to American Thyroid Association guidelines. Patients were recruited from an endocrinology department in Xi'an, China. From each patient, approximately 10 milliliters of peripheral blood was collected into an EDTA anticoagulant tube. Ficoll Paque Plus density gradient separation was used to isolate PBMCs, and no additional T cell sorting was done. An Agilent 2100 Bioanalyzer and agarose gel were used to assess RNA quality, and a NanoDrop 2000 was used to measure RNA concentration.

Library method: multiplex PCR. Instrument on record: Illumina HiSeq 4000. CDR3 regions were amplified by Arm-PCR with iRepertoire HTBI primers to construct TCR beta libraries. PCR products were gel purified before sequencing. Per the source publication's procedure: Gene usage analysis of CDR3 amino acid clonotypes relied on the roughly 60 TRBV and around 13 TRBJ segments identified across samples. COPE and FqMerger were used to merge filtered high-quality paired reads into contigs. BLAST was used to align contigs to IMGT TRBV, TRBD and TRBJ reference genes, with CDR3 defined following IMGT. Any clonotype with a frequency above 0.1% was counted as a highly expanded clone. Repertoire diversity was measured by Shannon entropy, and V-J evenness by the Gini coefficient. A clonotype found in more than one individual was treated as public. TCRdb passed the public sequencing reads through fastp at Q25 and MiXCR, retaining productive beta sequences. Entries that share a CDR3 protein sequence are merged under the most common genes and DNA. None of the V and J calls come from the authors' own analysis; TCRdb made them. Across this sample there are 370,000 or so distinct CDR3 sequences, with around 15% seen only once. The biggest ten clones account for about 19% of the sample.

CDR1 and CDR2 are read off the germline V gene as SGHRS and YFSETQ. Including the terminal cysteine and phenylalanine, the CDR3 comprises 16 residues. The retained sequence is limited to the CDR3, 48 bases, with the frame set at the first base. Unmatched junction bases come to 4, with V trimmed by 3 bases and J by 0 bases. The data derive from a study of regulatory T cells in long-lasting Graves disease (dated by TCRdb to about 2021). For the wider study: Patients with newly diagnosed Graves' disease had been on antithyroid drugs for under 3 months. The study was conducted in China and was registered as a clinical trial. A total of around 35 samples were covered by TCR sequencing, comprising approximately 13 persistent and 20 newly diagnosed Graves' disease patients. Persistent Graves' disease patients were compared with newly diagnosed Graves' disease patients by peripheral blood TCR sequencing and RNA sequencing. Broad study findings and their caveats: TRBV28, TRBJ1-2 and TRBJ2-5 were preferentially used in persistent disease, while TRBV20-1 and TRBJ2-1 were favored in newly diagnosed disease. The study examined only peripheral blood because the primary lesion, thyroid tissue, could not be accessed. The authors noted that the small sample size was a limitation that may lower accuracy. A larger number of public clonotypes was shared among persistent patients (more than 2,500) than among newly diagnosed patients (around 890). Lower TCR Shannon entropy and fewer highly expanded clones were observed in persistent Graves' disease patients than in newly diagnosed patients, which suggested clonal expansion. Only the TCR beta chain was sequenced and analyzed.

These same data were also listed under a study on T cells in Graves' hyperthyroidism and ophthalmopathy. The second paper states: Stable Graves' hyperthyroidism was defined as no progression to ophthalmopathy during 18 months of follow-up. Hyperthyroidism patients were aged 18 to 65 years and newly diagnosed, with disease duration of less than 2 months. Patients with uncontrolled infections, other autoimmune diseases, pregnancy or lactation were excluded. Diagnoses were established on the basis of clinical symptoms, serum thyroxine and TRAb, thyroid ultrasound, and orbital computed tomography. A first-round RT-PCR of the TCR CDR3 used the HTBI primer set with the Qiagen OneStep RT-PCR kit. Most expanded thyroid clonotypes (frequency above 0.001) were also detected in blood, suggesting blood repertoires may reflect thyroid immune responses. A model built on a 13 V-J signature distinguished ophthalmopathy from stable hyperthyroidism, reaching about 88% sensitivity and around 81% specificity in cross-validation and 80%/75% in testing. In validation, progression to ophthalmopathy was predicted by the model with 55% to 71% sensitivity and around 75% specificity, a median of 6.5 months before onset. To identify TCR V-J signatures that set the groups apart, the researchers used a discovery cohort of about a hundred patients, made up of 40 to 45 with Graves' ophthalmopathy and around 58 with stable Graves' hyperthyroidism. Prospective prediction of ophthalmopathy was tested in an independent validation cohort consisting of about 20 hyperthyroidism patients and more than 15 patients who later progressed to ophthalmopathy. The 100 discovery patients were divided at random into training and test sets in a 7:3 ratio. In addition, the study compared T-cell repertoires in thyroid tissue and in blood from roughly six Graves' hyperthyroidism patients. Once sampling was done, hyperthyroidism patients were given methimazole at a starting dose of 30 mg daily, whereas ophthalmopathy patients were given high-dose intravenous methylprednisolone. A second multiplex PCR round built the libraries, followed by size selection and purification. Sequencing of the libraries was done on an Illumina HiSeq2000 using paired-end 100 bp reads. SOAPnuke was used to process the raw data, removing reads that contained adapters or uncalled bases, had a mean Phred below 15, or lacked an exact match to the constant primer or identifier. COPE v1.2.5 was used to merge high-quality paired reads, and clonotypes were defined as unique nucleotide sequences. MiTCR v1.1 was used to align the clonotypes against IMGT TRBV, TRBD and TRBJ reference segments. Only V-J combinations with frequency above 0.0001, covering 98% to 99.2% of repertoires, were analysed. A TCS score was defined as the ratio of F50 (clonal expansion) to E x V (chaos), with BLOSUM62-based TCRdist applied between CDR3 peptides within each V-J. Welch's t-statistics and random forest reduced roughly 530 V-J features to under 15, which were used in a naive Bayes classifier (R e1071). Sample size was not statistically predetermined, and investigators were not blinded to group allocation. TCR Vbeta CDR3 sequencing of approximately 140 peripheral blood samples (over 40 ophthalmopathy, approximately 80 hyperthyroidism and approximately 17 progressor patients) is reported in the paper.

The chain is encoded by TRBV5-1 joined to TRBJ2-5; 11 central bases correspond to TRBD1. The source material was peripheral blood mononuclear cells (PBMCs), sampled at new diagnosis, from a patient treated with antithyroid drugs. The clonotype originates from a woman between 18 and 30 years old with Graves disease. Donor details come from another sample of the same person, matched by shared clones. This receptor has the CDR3 CASSSGTGGYQETQYF. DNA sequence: TGCGCCAGCAGCTCCGGGACAGGGGGGTACCAAGAGACCCAGTACTTC.